This is a list of T cell receptor beta chains from one sample in a study of Graves' ophthalmopathy and Graves' hyperthyroidism. Via MiXCR, TCRdb re-called the multiplex PCR reads, giving one row per CDR3 protein. Of 580,000 or so distinct CDR3 sequences listed, 35% to 40% are singletons. Sequencing was carried out using peripheral blood or thyroid tissue (not recorded which). These receptors came from an adult man with Graves' hyperthyroidism. The CDR3 runs from the conserved cysteine through the conserved F or W. The order of the fields is V gene, clone size, J gene, D gene, CDR3 DNA, CDR3 protein. A D gene is named only where the DNA matches it firmly. Clone size appears in some rows only: once, few, many, or a class for an expanded clone.

v_call: TRBV20-1
clone_size: many
j_call: TRBJ1-6
d_call: NA
cdr3_nt: TGCAGTGCTAGAGAATATTCCGGGGCGCTTAATTCACCCCTCCACTTT
cdr3_aa: CSAREYSGALNSPLHF

v_call: TRBV29-1
clone_size: many
j_call: TRBJ1-6
d_call: TRBD1
cdr3_nt: TGCAGCGTCCGTGGGCAGGGGGCTACACCCCTCCACTTT
cdr3_aa: CSVRGQGATPLHF

v_call: TRBV15
clone_size: NA
j_call: TRBJ2-7
d_call: NA
cdr3_nt: TGTGCCACCAGCAGACTTCCCGGTGCGGATGAGCAGTACTTC
cdr3_aa: CATSRLPGADEQYF

v_call: TRBV7-9
clone_size: many
j_call: TRBJ2-7
d_call: NA
cdr3_nt: TGTGCCAGCAGCTCGGGGGTCCTCACGTACGAGCAGTACTTC
cdr3_aa: CASSSGVLTYEQYF

v_call: TRBV19
clone_size: few
j_call: TRBJ2-3
d_call: NA
cdr3_nt: TGTGCCAGTAGTTCGGTCAATACGCAGTATTTT
cdr3_aa: CASSSVNTQYF

v_call: TRBV7-9
clone_size: NA
j_call: TRBJ2-7
d_call: TRBD1
cdr3_nt: TGTGCCAGCAGCTTCCGGGACAGGGGGCTCCACGAGCAGTACTTC
cdr3_aa: CASSFRDRGLHEQYF

v_call: TRBV9
clone_size: many
j_call: TRBJ2-7
d_call: NA
cdr3_nt: TGTGCCAGCAGCGTAGCGGCCGAAAGCCCCTACGAGCAGTACTTC
cdr3_aa: CASSVAAESPYEQYF

v_call: TRBV5-1
clone_size: many
j_call: TRBJ2-2
d_call: TRBD1
cdr3_nt: TGCGCCAGCAGCTTGGGACAGGGAAACACCGGGGAGCTGTTTTTT
cdr3_aa: CASSLGQGNTGELFF

v_call: TRBV7-2
clone_size: many
j_call: TRBJ1-2
d_call: NA
cdr3_nt: TGTGCCAGCAGCTTAGACAGGGATTTAGGCTACACCTTC
cdr3_aa: CASSLDRDLGYTF

v_call: TRBV29-1
clone_size: many
j_call: TRBJ2-5
d_call: NA
cdr3_nt: TGCAGCACTCACGGGCCACCAAGGGAGACCCAGTACTTC
cdr3_aa: CSTHGPPRETQYF

v_call: TRBV12-3/TRBV12-4
clone_size: once
j_call: TRBJ1-4
d_call: NA
cdr3_nt: TGTGCCAGCAGTTTCCCTCTCGACCCCAGGGTGCGGAATGAAAAACTGTTTTTT
cdr3_aa: CASSFPLDPRVRNEKLFF

v_call: TRBV7-9
clone_size: many
j_call: TRBJ1-3
d_call: NA
cdr3_nt: TGTGCCAGCAGCTTCTATTCGTGGCCAGTCGGAAACACCATATATTTT
cdr3_aa: CASSFYSWPVGNTIYF

v_call: TRBV6-1
clone_size: many
j_call: TRBJ2-5
d_call: TRBD2
cdr3_nt: TGTGCCAGCAGTGAAGCTAGCGGGAGGGCCGTGGAGACCCAGTACTTC
cdr3_aa: CASSEASGRAVETQYF

v_call: TRBV20-1
clone_size: many
j_call: TRBJ1-3
d_call: NA
cdr3_nt: TGCAGTGCTAGTAGGGACTCTGGAAACACCATATATTTT
cdr3_aa: CSASRDSGNTIYF

v_call: TRBV6-5
clone_size: many
j_call: TRBJ1-6
d_call: TRBD1
cdr3_nt: TGTGCCAGCAGTGTACTAACAGGGGATAATTCACCCCTCCACTTT
cdr3_aa: CASSVLTGDNSPLHF

v_call: TRBV9
clone_size: NA
j_call: TRBJ1-4
d_call: NA
cdr3_nt: TGTGCCAGCAGCGCGGACAAAAGAATTAATGAAAAACTGTTTTTT
cdr3_aa: CASSADKRINEKLFF

v_call: TRBV7-9
clone_size: NA
j_call: TRBJ1-2
d_call: NA
cdr3_nt: TGTGCCAGCAGCTTAGCGGGGCAGGCCAGCTATGGCTACACCTTC
cdr3_aa: CASSLAGQASYGYTF

v_call: TRBV7-9
clone_size: NA
j_call: TRBJ2-5
d_call: NA
cdr3_nt: TGTGCCAGCAGCCACCGGGCCCGGGGCACCCAAGAGACCCAGTACTTC
cdr3_aa: CASSHRARGTQETQYF

v_call: TRBV11-1
clone_size: few
j_call: TRBJ2-5
d_call: TRBD2
cdr3_nt: TGTGCCAGCAGATTGCGGACTAGCGGGAGTGGTGAGACCCAGTACTTC
cdr3_aa: CASRLRTSGSGETQYF

v_call: TRBV20-1
clone_size: NA
j_call: TRBJ2-7
d_call: TRBD1
cdr3_nt: TGCAGTGCTAGACAGACAGGGGCTACCTACGAGCAGTACTTC
cdr3_aa: CSARQTGATYEQYF

v_call: TRBV6-5
clone_size: many
j_call: TRBJ1-1
d_call: NA
cdr3_nt: TGTGCCAGCTTCCCGGGGCTGGGCACTGAAGCTTTCTTT
cdr3_aa: CASFPGLGTEAFF

v_call: TRBV5-1
clone_size: NA
j_call: TRBJ1-2
d_call: TRBD1
cdr3_nt: TGCGCCAGCAGCCTAACGGTGACAGGGAACTATGGCTACAGCTTC
cdr3_aa: CASSLTVTGNYGYSF

v_call: TRBV19
clone_size: NA
j_call: TRBJ1-5
d_call: NA
cdr3_nt: TGTGCCAGTAGTAGGGGGGACTGGGGTGGCAATCAGCCCCAGCATTTT
cdr3_aa: CASSRGDWGGNQPQHF

v_call: TRBV18
clone_size: NA
j_call: TRBJ2-7
d_call: NA
cdr3_nt: TGTGCCAGCTCACCACCTGCTCAGGACGAGCAGTACTTC
cdr3_aa: CASSPPAQDEQYF

v_call: TRBV7-8
clone_size: NA
j_call: TRBJ1-6
d_call: TRBD1
cdr3_nt: TGTGCCAGCAGCTTCGGACAGGGGAACGGTTCACCCCTCCACTTT
cdr3_aa: CASSFGQGNGSPLHF

v_call: TRBV12-3/TRBV12-4
clone_size: many
j_call: TRBJ2-5
d_call: TRBD1
cdr3_nt: TGTGCCAGCTTCGGACAGGGTCAAGAGACCCAGTACTTC
cdr3_aa: CASFGQGQETQYF

v_call: TRBV29-1
clone_size: many
j_call: TRBJ2-7
d_call: NA
cdr3_nt: TGCAGCGTTGAGGAGGGCTACGAGCAGTACTTC
cdr3_aa: CSVEEGYEQYF

v_call: TRBV7-8
clone_size: NA
j_call: TRBJ1-1
d_call: NA
cdr3_nt: TGTGCCAGCAGCTTAAGAAGGGGACTATGGGCTTTCTTT
cdr3_aa: CASSLRRGLWAFF

v_call: TRBV14
clone_size: many
j_call: TRBJ1-6
d_call: NA
cdr3_nt: TGTGCCAGCAGCTTTGGGACTTGGTCACCCCTCCACTTT
cdr3_aa: CASSFGTWSPLHF

v_call: TRBV25-1
clone_size: few
j_call: TRBJ2-3
d_call: NA
cdr3_nt: TGTGCCAGCCAAAAGGGGCAGGGTTGGAACACAGATACGCAGTATTTT
cdr3_aa: CASQKGQGWNTDTQYF

v_call: TRBV12-3/TRBV12-4
clone_size: NA
j_call: TRBJ1-4
d_call: NA
cdr3_nt: TGTGCCAGCAGGACGGGCAGGGGTGAAAAACTGTTTTTT
cdr3_aa: CASRTGRGEKLFF

v_call: TRBV10-3
clone_size: NA
j_call: TRBJ2-7
d_call: TRBD2
cdr3_nt: TGTGCCACACTAGCGGGAGGTTCCTACAATGAGCAGTACTTC
cdr3_aa: CATLAGGSYNEQYF

v_call: TRBV4-2
clone_size: many
j_call: TRBJ1-1
d_call: NA
cdr3_nt: TGTGCCAGCAGCTTCTCGACAAGTGAAGCTTTCTTT
cdr3_aa: CASSFSTSEAFF

v_call: TRBV24-1
clone_size: NA
j_call: TRBJ2-3
d_call: NA
cdr3_nt: TGTGCCAGCACCGACAGCACAGATACGCAGTATTTT
cdr3_aa: CASTDSTDTQYF

v_call: TRBV12-3/TRBV12-4
clone_size: once
j_call: TRBJ2-3
d_call: NA
cdr3_nt: TGTGCCAGCAGTTTAGACAGGGCGCCCACAGATACGCAGTATTTT
cdr3_aa: CASSLDRAPTDTQYF

v_call: TRBV7-6
clone_size: many
j_call: TRBJ2-5
d_call: TRBD1
cdr3_nt: TGTGCCAGCAGCTTACGAGGTCAGGGGGCGCAGGCTGAGACCCAGTACTTC
cdr3_aa: CASSLRGQGAQAETQYF

v_call: TRBV20-1
clone_size: many
j_call: TRBJ1-2
d_call: NA
cdr3_nt: TGCAGTGGGCGGGGGGCAGGGGCTATAGTAGGAGGCTACACCTTC
cdr3_aa: CSGRGAGAIVGGYTF

v_call: TRBV7-8
clone_size: few
j_call: TRBJ2-7
d_call: TRBD1
cdr3_nt: TGTGCCAGCAGCTTTGGACAGGGCCTTCTAATCTACGAGCAGTACTTC
cdr3_aa: CASSFGQGLLIYEQYF

v_call: TRBV2
clone_size: NA
j_call: TRBJ2-6
d_call: NA
cdr3_nt: TGTGCCAGCAAACGGGGAGACTCTGGGGCCAACGTCCTGACTTTC
cdr3_aa: CASKRGDSGANVLTF

v_call: TRBV7-9
clone_size: NA
j_call: TRBJ2-5
d_call: TRBD1
cdr3_nt: TGTGCCAGCAACTTAGACAGGGGAGAGACCCAGTACTTC
cdr3_aa: CASNLDRGETQYF

v_call: TRBV5-6
clone_size: many
j_call: TRBJ2-5
d_call: NA
cdr3_nt: TGTGCCAGCAGCTTCGCGTCGCAGACCCAGTACTTC
cdr3_aa: CASSFASQTQYF

v_call: TRBV20-1
clone_size: many
j_call: TRBJ2-5
d_call: NA
cdr3_nt: TGCAGTGCTCCATATAGCGTGACCCAAGAGACCCAGTACTTC
cdr3_aa: CSAPYSVTQETQYF

v_call: TRBV15
clone_size: NA
j_call: TRBJ2-1
d_call: NA
cdr3_nt: TGTGCCACCAGCACGGGGATTGGGAGTGAGCAGTTCTTC
cdr3_aa: CATSTGIGSEQFF

v_call: TRBV10-2
clone_size: many
j_call: TRBJ1-2
d_call: NA
cdr3_nt: TGCGCCAGCAGTGAGTCGGGGGGGAGTTATGGCTACACCTTC
cdr3_aa: CASSESGGSYGYTF

v_call: TRBV2
clone_size: NA
j_call: TRBJ1-2
d_call: NA
cdr3_nt: TGTGCCAGCGTTGAAAGAGGCGGCTATGGCTACACCTTC
cdr3_aa: CASVERGGYGYTF

v_call: TRBV25-1
clone_size: NA
j_call: TRBJ1-4
d_call: TRBD1
cdr3_nt: TGTGCCAGCAGTGCTAGGGGGACAGGGAATGAAAAACTGTTTTTT
cdr3_aa: CASSARGTGNEKLFF

v_call: TRBV2
clone_size: NA
j_call: TRBJ2-7
d_call: NA
cdr3_nt: TGTGCTAGAGATTGGACGGTAACCTACGAGCAGTACTTC
cdr3_aa: CARDWTVTYEQYF

v_call: TRBV28
clone_size: few
j_call: TRBJ2-7
d_call: NA
cdr3_nt: TGTGCCAGCAGTCCCGGGGGGCTTGAAAACGAGCAGTACTTC
cdr3_aa: CASSPGGLENEQYF

v_call: TRBV12-3/TRBV12-4
clone_size: many
j_call: TRBJ1-4
d_call: NA
cdr3_nt: TGTGCCAGCAGTTCGCTGAGTGAAAAACTGTTTTTT
cdr3_aa: CASSSLSEKLFF

v_call: TRBV4-2
clone_size: many
j_call: TRBJ2-5
d_call: NA
cdr3_nt: TGTGCCAGCAGCCAAGTCGGGGCCGGTCTAGAGACCCAGTACTTC
cdr3_aa: CASSQVGAGLETQYF

v_call: TRBV7-9
clone_size: NA
j_call: TRBJ2-7
d_call: NA
cdr3_nt: TGTGCCAGCAGCTTAGTCGACTCCACCTACGAGCAGTACTTC
cdr3_aa: CASSLVDSTYEQYF

v_call: TRBV12-3/TRBV12-4
clone_size: many
j_call: TRBJ1-2
d_call: TRBD1
cdr3_nt: TGTGCCAGCAGTTTGTCGACAGGGGGTGGGTATGGCTACACCTTC
cdr3_aa: CASSLSTGGGYGYTF

v_call: TRBV7-9
clone_size: NA
j_call: TRBJ2-5
d_call: NA
cdr3_nt: TGTGCCAGCAGCCAAGGATGGGCCATTAGGGAGCTTTGGACCCAGTACTTC
cdr3_aa: CASSQGWAIRELWTQYF